The clone carrying this TCR beta chain was observed a few times. The entry originates in a study of blood T cells in healthy people across ages. Isolated per sample were at least 7 million PBMCs. A second PCR of about 6 to 11 cycles used a sample-barcoded 5' primer and a J-beta primer mix. TCRdb reprocessed the 5' RACE reads with MiXCR, giving one entry per CDR3 protein. The sample holds some 850,000 distinct CDR3 sequences, 20% to 30% seen once. The germline gives CDR1 ENHRY, CDR2 SYGVKD. V lost 2 bases, J lost 3 bases, and 10 bases lay in between. This CDR3 has 14 residues. These same records also appear under a second study, on T cells of mothers and their children.

This chain connects TRBV10-3 to TRBJ2-5; no definite D call. Specimen: blood. This clonotype originated in a boy younger than 18 in good health. The CDR3 nucleotides are TGTGCCATCAGTGAGGCGGAGACCGAAGAGACCCAGTACTTC. It specifies CAISEAETEETQYF.